This record concerns one T cell receptor beta chain sequence. Produced via immunoSEQ multiplex PCR; TCRdb's table is partial and in-frame only. The data show around 100,000 clones, with about 80% seen just once and approximately 3.3% held by the top ten. The sample is drawn from a study of blood T cell repertoires in COVID-19. What was sequenced was peripheral blood. The sequence was obtained from a woman at least 80 years old with active or convalescent COVID-19.

The CDR3 sequence: CASSEQNNYGYTF. CDR3 DNA sequence: TGTGCCAGCAGCGAACAGAATAACTATGGCTACACCTTC. The chain is built from TRBV12-3 or TRBV12-4 and TRBJ1-2; D unclear. The CDR3 has 13 amino acids. The V gene lost 6 bases and the J gene lost 1 base, with 9 bases spanning the gap.